This T cell receptor (beta chain) was obtained from a study of read filtering for tumor transcriptome and immune sequencing. Study overall: Mean patient age was approximately 66 years, range about 45 to 85; some 17 male, roughly 14 female. R-ISS stage counts were about 8 for I, approximately 15 for II, about seven for III.

The study's findings and limits: Compared with RNA-seq, IR-seq gave much higher clonotype depth and reliability. Sorted CD138-negative bone marrow cells were not purified T cells.

By share, this clonotype counts as medium-sized (0.01 to 0.1%). Its target is unknown. From 350 to 500 ng of RNA, a library with molecular barcoded alpha/delta and beta/gamma adaptors was made. Using its own MiXCR run on the reads, TCRdb lists one record per CDR3 protein. The sample comprises about 40,000 distinct CDR3 sequences, about 13% of which are singletons, and less than 35% rests with the top ten. The CDR3 is 12 residues long. Germline values: CDR1 MNHEY, CDR2 SVGAGI. V lost 5 bases and J lost 9, with 11 bases in between. This sequence joins TRBV6-5 and TRBJ2-1, with a weak D call TRBD2 (6 bases). Sequencing was done on a sample of a population of CD138-negative cells sorted from bone marrow. The origin of this receptor is a donor aged 40 or over with multiple myeloma. The DNA for the CDR3 is TGTGCCAGCAGTGGGGGGTTGCGTGAGCAGTTCTTC. Translating it yields CASSGGLREQFF.